This TCR beta chain was obtained from a study of blood T cells in healthy people across ages. The second PCR ran roughly 7 to 11 cycles with a sample-barcoded 5' primer and J-beta primers. One entry per CDR3 protein results from TCRdb running MiXCR on the 5' RACE reads. The sample records about 1.8 million distinct CDR3 sequences, 49% being singletons. Germline lookup yields CDR1 MNHNS and CDR2 SASEGT. Germline trimming cut 2 bases from V and 4 bases from J; bases unmatched to any gene: 7. The CDR3 has 16 residues. The sequence was collected from a woman between 35 and 50 years old in good health. The chain couples TRBV6-1 to TRBJ2-7; 11 bases line up with TRBD1. The specimen was blood. CDR3 nucleotide sequence: TGTGCCAGCAGTGAATCCGGACAGGGGGCAGGGTACGAGCAGTACTTC. Amino acids: CASSESGQGAGYEQYF.